This record concerns one T cell receptor (beta chain) sequence. Its target is unknown. Per sample, extraction of total RNA gave at least 5.5 micrograms in every case. Germline assignment: CDR1 ENHRY and CDR2 SYGVKD. The CDR3 is 13 residues long. Trimming removed 10 bases from V and 7 bases from J, with 19 bases in between. Together with a sample-barcoded 5' primer, a J-beta primer mix was included in a second PCR lasting about 7 to 11 cycles. A single record per CDR3 protein comes from TCRdb applying MiXCR to the 5' RACE reads. The sample contains fewer than 1,000,000 distinct CDR3 sequences, around 43% of which appear only once. The data are from a study of blood T cells in healthy people across ages. Study results and caveats: Correlation between TCR beta diversity and naive T cell percentage was strong.

This clonotype originated in a man aged 55 to 69 in good health. V gene TRBV10-3 combines with J gene TRBJ1-2; D possibly corresponds to TRBD1 (6 bases). The sample consisted of blood. The CDR3 region is CATENREFAGYTF. CDR3 nucleotide sequence: TGTGCCACCGAAAACAGGGAATTCGCTGGCTACACCTTC.